This T cell receptor beta chain was found in a study of PD-1 blockade in mismatch repair-deficient tumors. Study-wide points: Tumor-resident clones, often undetectable pretreatment in blood, expanded then contracted after pembrolizumab.

TCRdb's table, derived via immunoSEQ multiplex PCR, lists solely in-frame clones and lacks some. The sample has 120,000 or so clones; around 87% are singletons. The table lists this clone with a count of one. The target antigen is unknown. This clonotype was sampled from an adult with mismatch repair-deficient cancer. Sequenced material: peripheral blood, taken 44 weeks after starting pembrolizumab.

CDR3 loop: CASSSITGTGINQPQHF. Here the CDR3 DNA reads TGTGCCAGCAGTTCAATTACCGGGACAGGGATCAATCAGCCCCAGCATTTT. This sequence joins TRBV27 and TRBJ1-5; 9 bases line up with TRBD1. With V trimmed by 4 bases and J by 3 bases, 10 bases remained unmatched. Germline CDR1 reads MNHEY; CDR2 reads SMNVEV (reference sequence). This CDR3 comprises 17 residues.